The 7 T cell receptor beta chains below come from one sample, sequenced in a study of shared clonotypes between healthy human individuals. This table comes from immunoSEQ multiplex PCR, and its TCRdb copy is limited to in-frame clones, with some not included. Here the sample spans hundreds of thousands of clones, 55% to 85% being singletons. The specimen sequenced was memory CD4+ T cells sorted from blood. Sample subset: CD45RA-negative fraction. The receptors were sampled from a woman aged 25 to 45 in good health.

V gene TRBV5-1 combines with J gene TRBJ1-2; 8 bases map to TRBD1. The CDR3 runs to 19 residues. J gave up 3 bases and V 0 bases, and 16 bases lay outside the gene matches. Germline CDR1 is SGHRS and CDR2 is YFSETQ. This CDR3 reads CASSLALDRAIVRDYGYTF. The CDR3 DNA follows: TGCGCCAGCAGCTTGGCCTTGGACAGGGCAATCGTGCGAGACTATGGCTACACCTTC.

This CDR3 reads CASSRQGLGQFNQPQHF. Written as DNA, the CDR3 is TGTGCCAGCAGTCGACAGGGACTTGGACAGTTCAATCAGCCCCAGCATTTT. The V and J genes are TRBV2 and TRBJ1-5, with TRBD1 matching over 7 bases. From germline, CDR1 is SNHLY and CDR2 FYNNEI. V was clipped by 5 bases and J by 3 bases; unmatched bases: 13. The CDR3 runs 17 residues.

This clone came up many times. The gene calls are TRBV7-9 and TRBJ2-5; D is unresolved. The CDR3 is made up of 14 amino acids. V lost 2 bases, J lost 5 bases, and 12 bases lay in between. Germline V gene lookup returns CDR1 SEHNR and CDR2 FQNEAQ (reference sequence). In DNA, the CDR3 is TGTGCCAGCAGCTTATCTGCCCCCCAGGAGACCCAGTACTTC. Translation: CASSLSAPQETQYF.

This chain connects TRBV28 to TRBJ1-5; D unresolved. The CDR3 is 16 residues long. Germline values: CDR1 MDHEN, CDR2 SYDVKM. Trimming removed 7 bases at V and 7 bases at J, with 23 bases between. Written as DNA, the CDR3 is TGTGCCAGCACTTCTACCACGCAGGCCTTCCAACAGCCCCAGCATTTT. Translation gives CASTSTTQAFQQPQHF.

V is TRBV28 and J is TRBJ2-3; 9 nucleotides agree with TRBD1. Looked up from germline, CDR1 is MDHEN and CDR2 is SYDVKM. This CDR3 is built from 15 residues. The V segment lost 1 base and the J segment 4 bases; nucleotides outside the gene matches: 3. For the CDR3, the DNA is TGTGCCAGCAGTTTATCGGGACAGGGTCCAGATACGCAGTATTTT. It yields the protein CASSLSGQGPDTQYF.

The chain couples TRBV15 to TRBJ2-3; tentative D call: TRBD1 (5 bases). The CDR3 runs 16 residues. Germline V gives CDR1 LNHNV, CDR2 YYDKDF (reference sequence). The V end was cut by 4 bases, the J end by 4 bases, with 18 bases between. Here the CDR3 reads CATSTQQASQADTQYF. The CDR3 DNA reads as TGTGCCACCAGCACTCAACAGGCCTCACAGGCAGATACGCAGTATTTT.

The V call is TRBV10-1, the J call TRBJ1-5; possible D gene TRBD1, 5 bases. Germline V gives CDR1 WNHNN, CDR2 SYGVQD (reference sequence). This CDR3 comprises 16 residues. Trimming stripped 7 bases from V and 2 bases from J, with 18 bases between. CDR3 residues: CASNPARVRGNQPQHF. As DNA, the CDR3 is TGCGCCAGCAACCCGGCCAGGGTAAGGGGCAATCAGCCCCAGCATTTT.